The clone carrying this T cell receptor (beta chain) was recorded only once. Its antigen is not known. Researchers ran the PCR with 60 Vbeta and 13 Jbeta primers. Profiled with immunoSEQ multiplex PCR; TCRdb holds only in-frame clones, not every one. The table has more than 60,000 clones, more than 60% seen once. V was pared by 0 bases and J by 1 base, with 9 bases of the junction left unmatched. This CDR3 has 18 residues. The sample comes from a study of cytomegalovirus exposure and HLA in healthy donors. Broader study findings: Researchers reported from a later analysis that most CMV-associated TCR beta chains appeared HLA-restricted. A previous analysis found most TCR beta V segments productive roughly 87% or roughly 30% of the time. Both high specificity and high sensitivity reportedly marked the classifier's diagnosis of cytomegalovirus status.

Source material: PBMCs. The sequence was collected from a woman aged 30 to 39 in good health and CMV-seronegative. The chain joins TRBV5-3 to TRBJ2-5, with 10 positions matching TRBD2. TRBV5-3 is annotated as an ORF whose role is uncertain. The DNA of the CDR3 is TGTGCCAGAAGCTTGGCCATACTAGCGGGACGTTCCCAAGAGACCCAGTACTTC. Its translation: CARSLAILAGRSQETQYF.